A single sample is the source of the 23 T cell receptor beta chains below, sequenced in a study of identical twins. TCRdb reanalysed the 5' RACE reads using MiXCR and keeps one entry per CDR3 protein. The repertoire holds some 1,700,000 distinct CDR3 sequences, with 25% to 35% as singletons. Sample: cord blood. Receptors were obtained from a newborn girl in good health.

This clonotype has a handful of counts. The chain couples TRBV10-3 to TRBJ2-7, with 10 bases fitting TRBD1. The CDR3 runs 14 residues. The V and J ends lost 2 bases and 7 bases, in that order; junction bases with no gene match: 5. Per germline, CDR1 ENHRY and CDR2 SYGVKD. The CDR3 bases are TGTGCCATCAGTGAGCAGGACAGGGGGGGAGAGCAGTACTTC. Protein product: CAISEQDRGGEQYF.

This clonotype has just a few counts. The rearrangement links TRBV29-1 to TRBJ2-7; 7 nucleotides match TRBD2. The CDR3 has 12 amino acids. After removal of 6 bases from V and 2 bases from J, the junction contained 4 bases not matched to a gene. Germline assignment: CDR1 SQVTM and CDR2 ANQGSEA. CDR3 in DNA: TGCAGCGTCACCGGGACTACCTACGAGCAGTACTTC. This translates into CSVTGTTYEQYF.

This clonotype was seen a few times. V gene TRBV6-1 combines with J gene TRBJ2-7, with TRBD2 matching 8 bases. The germline V gene encodes CDR1 MNHNS and CDR2 SASEGT. Trimming at V came to 4 bases and at J to 2 bases, leaving 7 bases not matched to a gene. This CDR3 has 15 amino acids. CDR3 amino acids: CASSGLLAVTYEQYF. CDR3 nucleotide sequence: TGTGCCAGCAGTGGACTACTAGCGGTCACCTACGAGCAGTACTTC.

This clonotype was counted at least ten times. The V gene is TRBV29-1, the J gene TRBJ1-1; TRBD1 agrees at 10 bases. The CDR3 is 13 residues long. V lost 6 bases and J lost 4; bases outside the gene matches: 5. Per the germline V gene, CDR1 is SQVTM and CDR2 is ANQGSEA. As DNA, the CDR3 is TGCAGCGTAGACAGGGGGCAGGGCACTGAAGCTTTCTTT. Protein product: CSVDRGQGTEAFF.

This clonotype has more than one count but fewer than ten. The chain recombines TRBV20-1 with TRBJ2-5, with TRBD2 matching over 11 bases. Trimming took 5 bases from V and 0 from J; bases not matched to a gene: 5. Germline assignment: CDR1 DFQATT and CDR2 SNEGSKA (reference sequence). This CDR3 is 15 amino acids long. The CDR3 DNA reads as TGCAGTGCTCGAACGACTAGCGGGAACCAAGAGACCCAGTACTTC. It encodes CSARTTSGNQETQYF.

V usage is TRBV7-8 and J usage is TRBJ1-5; 10 nucleotides match TRBD1. After removal of 3 bases from V and 4 bases from J, the junction contained 6 bases not matched to a gene. Germline CDR1 SGHVS, CDR2 FQNEAQ. The CDR3 loop spans 16 amino acids. The CDR3 sequence is CASSFRRDRGNQPQHF. The CDR3 nucleotides are TGTGCCAGCAGCTTCCGCCGGGACAGGGGTAATCAGCCCCAGCATTTT.

This rearrangement joins TRBV5-1 to TRBJ2-5, with D possibly matching TRBD2 (5 bases). The J call may be in error: the DNA end matches TRBJ2-7 better. CDR1 and CDR2 from the germline V gene are SGHRS and YFSETQ. This CDR3 has 14 residues. The CDR3 loop is CASSLDSSGVEQYF. CDR3 DNA: TGCGCCAGCAGCTTGGATTCGAGCGGAGTCGAGCAGTACTTC.

This clonotype occurred a few times. The chain carries TRBV28 and TRBJ2-4; the match to TRBD1 covers 7 bases. Germline assignment: CDR1 MDHEN and CDR2 SYDVKM. Trimming at V came to 5 bases and at J to 1 base, leaving 8 bases not matched to a gene. This CDR3 has 16 amino acids. The CDR3 DNA sequence: TGTGCCAGCAGTCACCCTACAGGGGTGGCCAAAAACATTCAGTACTTC. As protein: CASSHPTGVAKNIQYF.

This chain joins TRBV7-9 and TRBJ1-1; D remains ambiguous. Per the germline V gene, CDR1 is SEHNR and CDR2 is FQNEAQ (reference sequence). Trimming removed 5 bases from V and 1 base from J, with 8 bases in between. The length of the CDR3 is 13 residues. The CDR3 DNA sequence: TGTGCCAGCAGCCCCAAGGGGAACACTGAAGCTTTCTTT. This sequence encodes CASSPKGNTEAFF.

This clonotype was seen only a few times. The chain recombines TRBV5-1 with TRBJ2-7; D gene uncertain. The CDR3 consists of 11 residues. The germline gives CDR1 SGHRS, CDR2 YFSETQ. V was pared by 9 bases and J by 2 bases, with 9 bases between. CDR3 DNA: TGCGCCAACCGGCCCCCCTACGAGCAGTACTTC. It yields the protein CANRPPYEQYF.

The chain joins TRBV19 to TRBJ2-3, with TRBD2 matching over 10 bases. J lost 2 bases, V lost 7 bases, and 12 bases had no gene match. The CDR3 has 17 residues. Germline CDR1 LNHDA, CDR2 SQIVND (reference sequence). The DNA for the CDR3 is TGTGCCAGTACCCAGTACCCACTAGCGGGGCTCACAGATACGCAGTATTTT. It yields the protein CASTQYPLAGLTDTQYF.

The chain uses TRBV4-2 and TRBJ1-1; perhaps TRBD1 as D (6 bases). The CDR3 is 13 residues long. Trimming shortened V by 4 bases and J by 7 bases, and 13 bases separated the two germline ends. CDR1 and CDR2 (germline): LGHNA, YNFKEQ. The CDR3, as DNA: TGTGCCAGCAGCCCCAAGGGGGTGTTTGAAGCTTTCTTT. Encoded protein: CASSPKGVFEAFF.

This clonotype was observed a few times. This chain links TRBV7-9 with TRBJ2-1; D is uncertain. This CDR3 contains 10 residues. V was clipped by 8 bases and J by 8 bases, with 7 bases between them. CDR1 and CDR2 (germline): SEHNR, FQNEAQ (reference sequence). In DNA form, the CDR3 reads TGTGCCAGCGATGAGGATGAGCAGTTCTTC. Protein sequence: CASDEDEQFF.

This clonotype turned up a few times. The rearrangement uses TRBV6-2 or TRBV6-3 and TRBJ1-2; 7 bases map to TRBD1. The V gene end was trimmed by 5 bases and the J gene end by 4 bases; junction bases not matched to a gene: 10. The germline CDR1 and CDR2 sequences are MNHEY and SVGEGT. CDR3 length: 15 amino acids. The CDR3 region has the DNA TGTGCCAGCAGTCTTACAGGGGATTCCCGCTATGGCTACACCTTC. Its protein is CASSLTGDSRYGYTF.

In this sample, this clonotype turned up a few times. V gene TRBV19 combines with J gene TRBJ2-1; TRBD2 aligns across 11 bases. V was clipped by 5 bases and J by 2 bases; unmatched bases: 8. The germline gives CDR1 LNHDA, CDR2 SQIVND (reference sequence). This CDR3 is 17 amino acids long. The CDR3 sequence: CASSLPTSGSTYNEQFF. For the CDR3, the DNA is TGTGCCAGTAGTCTCCCCACTAGCGGGAGTACCTACAATGAGCAGTTCTTC. The full variable domain, completed using reference TRBV19 and TRBJ2-1, is DGGITQSPKYLFRKEGQNVTLSCEQNLNHDAMYWYRQDPGQGLRLIYYSQIVNDFQKGDIAEGYSVSREKKESFPLTVTSAQKNPTAFYLCASSLPTSGSTYNEQFFGPGTRLTVL.

This clonotype showed up just a few times. This chain links TRBV28 with TRBJ1-5, with D possibly being TRBD1 (5 bases). Per germline, CDR1 MDHEN and CDR2 SYDVKM. V dropped 5 bases and J dropped 1 base, with 15 bases sitting between them. There are 16 residues in the CDR3. CDR3 in amino acids: CASSRLGERSNQPQHF. CDR3 DNA: TGTGCCAGCAGTAGGTTGGGGGAACGAAGCAATCAGCCCCAGCATTTT. The whole variable domain, filled in from reference TRBV28 and TRBJ1-5, reads DVKVTQSSRYLVKRTGEKVFLECVQDMDHENMFWYRQDPGLGLRLIYFSYDVKMKEKGDIPEGYSVSREKKERFSLILESASTNQTSMYLCASSRLGERSNQPQHFGDGTRLSIL.

The chain has TRBV18 and TRBJ2-3, with 11 bases identical to TRBD2. CDR3 length: 14 residues. V shed 8 bases, J shed 1 base, and the junction held 2 bases outside the gene matches. Germline lookup yields CDR1 KGHSH and CDR2 LQKENI. The CDR3 nucleotides are TGTGCCAGCGCACTAGCGGGGGGCACAGATACGCAGTATTTT. Translated, it gives CASALAGGTDTQYF.

V and J are TRBV12-3 or TRBV12-4 and TRBJ1-5; 9 bases are a match to TRBD1. V was pared by 4 bases and J by 3 bases, with 4 bases of the junction left unmatched. CDR3 size: 15 residues. CDR3 region: CASSYRDRVNQPQHF. In nucleotides, the CDR3 is TGTGCCAGCAGTTACAGGGACAGGGTCAATCAGCCCCAGCATTTT.

This clonotype was seen a single time. The chain carries TRBV2 and TRBJ2-1, with D perhaps being TRBD1 or TRBD2 (5 bases each). The tail of the sequence fits TRBJ2-7 better, so the J call may be wrong. The CDR3 sequence is 15 residues long. Germline values: CDR1 SNHLY, CDR2 FYNNEI. The CDR3 here is CASSEKRGPYNEQYF. The CDR3 nucleotides read TGTGCCAGCAGTGAAAAACGGGGCCCCTACAATGAGCAGTACTTC.

This chain joins TRBV9 and TRBJ1-2; D is possibly TRBD1 (5 bases). The length of the CDR3 is 15 residues. Deletions cut 0 bases from V and 6 bases from J, with 15 bases between. CDR1 SGDLS and CDR2 YYNGEE come from the germline V gene. The CDR3: CASSVALGQGNGYTF. Written as DNA, the CDR3 is TGTGCCAGCAGCGTAGCACTAGGGCAGGGTAATGGCTACACCTTC.

V usage is TRBV6-5 and J usage is TRBJ1-1; 9 bases line up with TRBD1. The germline V gene has CDR1 MNHEY and CDR2 SVGAGI. V lost 3 bases and J lost 1; bases outside the gene matches: 3. The CDR3 is 15 amino acids. The CDR3 sequence: CASSYGDRENTEAFF. The CDR3, as DNA: TGTGCCAGCAGTTATGGGGACAGGGAGAACACTGAAGCTTTCTTT.

The table lists this clonotype with a few counts. The chain uses TRBV5-6 and TRBJ2-4; D could derive from TRBD1 or TRBD2 (5 bases each). Germline V gives CDR1 SGHDT, CDR2 YYEEEE. The V gene lost 2 bases and the J gene lost 0 bases, with 24 bases spanning the gap. CDR3 length equals 20 residues. The CDR3 is CASSFSGDLGAQLAKNIQYF. The DNA for the CDR3 is TGTGCCAGCAGCTTCTCCGGGGACCTGGGAGCCCAGCTAGCCAAAAACATTCAGTACTTC.

This clonotype was observed a few times. This rearrangement joins TRBV6-1 to TRBJ2-3, with TRBD2 matching 8 bases. The CDR3 runs 16 residues. The germline V gene encodes CDR1 MNHNS and CDR2 SASEGT. V shed 8 bases, J shed 0 bases, and the junction held 10 bases outside the gene matches. CDR3 DNA: TGTGCCAGCCAAGGCCAAGCGGGGGCTAGCACAGATACGCAGTATTTT. It codes for CASQGQAGASTDTQYF.